The 28 T cell receptor beta chains below were found in one sample sequenced in a study of CD4+ T cells in melanoma. Produced via immunoSEQ multiplex PCR; TCRdb's table is partial and in-frame only. The table records 15,000 to 20,000 clones, less than 85% of them present only once. The sample was cells from a culture (not recorded whether cultured in vitro). The receptors originated from a human donor with melanoma.

The chain links TRBV6-6 to TRBJ1-1, with D perhaps TRBD1 (6 bases). Trimming removed 6 bases at V and 4 bases at J, with 12 bases between. The germline CDR1 and CDR2 sequences are MNHNY and SVGAGI (reference sequence). The CDR3 is 13 residues long. In DNA, the CDR3 is TGTGCCAGCAGACCCCGACAGGCCACTGAAGCTTTCTTT. Translated: CASRPRQATEAFF.

The chain links TRBV27 to TRBJ1-6; 9 nucleotides match TRBD1. The V gene end was trimmed by 3 bases and the J gene end by 2 bases; junction bases not matched to a gene: 8. The germline CDR1 and CDR2 sequences are MNHEY and SMNVEV (reference sequence). This CDR3 comprises 18 residues. CDR3: CASSFKGTGPTYNSPLHF. The CDR3 nucleotides are TGTGCCAGCAGTTTCAAGGGGACAGGGCCGACCTATAATTCACCCCTCCACTTT.

This CDR3 reads CASEGRAGAEAFF. CDR3 nucleotides: TGTGCCAGCGAGGGCAGGGCGGGGGCTGAAGCTTTCTTT. The chain links TRBV6-1 to TRBJ1-1; D may be TRBD1 (5 bases). The CDR3 consists of 13 residues. Trimming cost V 8 bases and J 6 bases, with 16 bases left between them. Germline V gives CDR1 MNHNS, CDR2 SASEGT.

This clone came up a few times. J is TRBJ1-1 and V is TRBV13; D remains ambiguous. The CDR3 covers 14 residues. The V end was cut by 0 bases, the J end by 2 bases, with 7 bases between. The germline V gene encodes CDR1 PRHDT and CDR2 FYEKMQ (reference sequence). The CDR3 DNA reads as TGTGCCAGCAGCTTAGGCCCCAGCAACACTGAAGCTTTCTTT. It specifies CASSLGPSNTEAFF.

J is TRBJ1-2 and V is TRBV6-5; the D is unclear. V was trimmed by 6 bases and J by 0 bases, leaving 11 bases between them. The germline gives CDR1 MNHEY, CDR2 SVGAGI. The CDR3 is 14 amino acids. The CDR3 DNA reads TGTGCCAGCAGGTCGGCCGGAGCTAACTATGGCTACACCTTC. Translated: CASRSAGANYGYTF.

The rearrangement uses TRBV9 and TRBJ1-3, with 8 bases fitting TRBD1. The CDR3 loop spans 17 amino acids. Germline CDR1 is SGDLS and CDR2 is YYNGEE. With V trimmed by 3 bases and J by 2 bases, 10 bases remained unmatched. The CDR3, as DNA: TGTGCCAGCAGCGCCGCCCTGCAGGGGGCGGCTGGAAACACCATATATTTT. Translation gives CASSAALQGAAGNTIYF.

The gene calls are TRBV5-3 and TRBJ1-5, with a tentative D call TRBD1 (5 bases). TRBV5-3 is placed among ORFs of uncertain function. CDR3 length: 14 amino acids. V was pared by 6 bases and J by 9 bases, with 19 bases between. The CDR3 loop is CARTGIQVKAPQHF. CDR3 sequence (DNA): TGTGCCAGAACCGGGATACAGGTGAAGGCGCCCCAGCATTTT.

The chain uses TRBV5-1 and TRBJ1-2; D unclear. The germline gives CDR1 SGHRS, CDR2 YFSETQ. The V end was cut by 0 bases, the J end by 3 bases, with 12 bases between. This CDR3 has 15 residues. This chain's CDR3 is CASSLDHGVDYGYTF. The DNA for the CDR3 is TGCGCCAGCAGCTTGGATCACGGGGTCGACTATGGCTACACCTTC.

V is TRBV29-1 and J is TRBJ2-3; D call uncertain. The CDR3 covers 17 residues. Germline values: CDR1 SQVTM, CDR2 ANQGSEA. V lost 1 base and J 1 base, leaving 18 bases between the germline ends. CDR3 region: CSVEGSSQTLGTDTQYF. CDR3 nucleotide sequence: TGCAGCGTTGAAGGTTCAAGCCAGACCCTCGGCACAGATACGCAGTATTTT.

The rearrangement links TRBV13 to TRBJ1-1; 7 nucleotides align to TRBD1. The CDR3 spans 15 residues. V trimming: 7 bases; J trimming: 4 bases; junction bases outside the gene matches: 12. From germline, CDR1 is PRHDT and CDR2 FYEKMQ (reference sequence). Here the CDR3 reads CASTRGGQYGTEAFF. In DNA, the CDR3 is TGTGCCAGCACCCGGGGGGGACAGTACGGCACTGAAGCTTTCTTT.

The chain couples TRBV4-1 to TRBJ2-3; weak D call: TRBD2 (5 bases). Germline-derived CDR1 and CDR2 are MGHRA and YSYEKL. V lost 2 bases and J lost 8, with 14 bases in between. The CDR3 runs 14 residues. Here the CDR3 DNA reads TGCGCCAGCAGCCAACCTCGTCGGGGATTTACGCAGTATTTT. Its translation is CASSQPRRGFTQYF.

The chain couples TRBV2 to TRBJ2-1; TRBD2 might be the D (6 bases). This CDR3 contains 17 residues. Germline CDR1 reads SNHLY; CDR2 reads FYNNEI. The ends were cut back, 4 bases at V and 1 base at J, with 17 bases in the middle. The CDR3 loop is CASSGGGGAGSYNEQFF. CDR3 DNA: TGTGCCAGCAGTGGGGGAGGAGGGGCAGGGTCCTACAATGAGCAGTTCTTC.

Here the CDR3 reads CASSAGPGNTIYF. CDR3 bases: TGTGCCAGCAGTGCCGGTCCTGGAAACACCATATATTTT. The chain carries TRBV6-1 and TRBJ1-3; D call uncertain. V lost 4 bases to trimming and J lost 2 bases, with 6 bases between them. The CDR3 runs to 13 residues. Germline CDR1 is MNHNS and CDR2 is SASEGT.

The chain carries TRBV2 and TRBJ1-1, with 7 nucleotides matching TRBD1. The CDR3 is 13 residues long. Trimming removed 7 bases from V and 4 bases from J; junction bases left unmatched: 6. Per germline, CDR1 SNHLY and CDR2 FYNNEI. The CDR3 region is CASTVGQITEAFF. CDR3 sequence (DNA): TGTGCCAGCACTGTGGGACAGATCACTGAAGCTTTCTTT.

This clone was recorded a few times. The chain employs TRBV10-3 and TRBJ1-2; a possible D gene is TRBD1 (5 bases). The ends were cut back, 6 bases at V and 4 bases at J, with 15 bases in the middle. CDR3 length: 14 amino acids. Per germline, CDR1 ENHRY and CDR2 SYGVKD. CDR3 nucleotides: TGTGCCATCAGCCGAAACCAGGGCATCTATGGCTACACCTTC. It translates to CAISRNQGIYGYTF.

CDR3 bases: TGTGCCAGCAGTGGAGGGAGGGACAGGGGAATTGAGGATGAGCAGTTCTTC. Protein: CASSGGRDRGIEDEQFF. The chain combines TRBV2 with TRBJ2-1, with 10 nucleotides matching TRBD1. The CDR3 is made up of 17 amino acids. V was pared by 4 bases and J by 8 bases, with 14 bases of the junction left unmatched. Germline V lookup: CDR1 SNHLY, CDR2 FYNNEI.

The chain combines TRBV27 with TRBJ1-6; D is ambiguous. Germline loops: CDR1 MNHEY, CDR2 SMNVEV (reference sequence). There are 14 residues in the CDR3. V gave up 2 bases and J gave up 9 bases, with 11 bases separating them. Written as DNA, the CDR3 is TGTGCCAGCAGTTTAACTGGGGTGGCTTCACCCCTCCACTTT. It specifies CASSLTGVASPLHF.

The CDR3 here is CASSIYGQGEQYF. CDR3 nucleotide sequence: TGTGCCAGTAGTATTTACGGTCAAGGGGAGCAGTACTTC. V and J are TRBV19 and TRBJ2-7; the D is unclear. V shed 3 bases and J shed 7 bases, with 13 bases lying between them. The CDR3 totals 13 residues. CDR1 and CDR2 (germline): LNHDA, SQIVND (reference sequence).

The rearrangement uses TRBV4-1 and TRBJ1-3; D is uncertain. The V end lost 5 bases, the J end lost 0 bases, and 11 bases lay between the germline ends. The CDR3 totals 15 residues. From germline, CDR1 is MGHRA and CDR2 YSYEKL. The CDR3 region is CASSYTRDSGNTIYF. The CDR3 nucleotides are TGCGCCAGCAGCTACACTCGGGACTCTGGAAACACCATATATTTT.

J is TRBJ2-1 and V is TRBV7-3, with 8 bases matching TRBD2. The germline V gene encodes CDR1 SGHTA and CDR2 FQGTGA. This CDR3 spans 14 amino acids. The trim removed 5 bases at V and 6 bases at J, leaving 6 bases unmatched. The CDR3 sequence: CASSQSGGPNEQFF. The CDR3 DNA reads as TGTGCCAGCAGCCAAAGCGGGGGTCCCAATGAGCAGTTCTTC.

By sample fraction, this clone is medium-sized. The gene calls are TRBV7-9 and TRBJ1-6, with D unresolved. Trimming pared 1 base from V and 3 bases from J, leaving 10 bases between. Germline V gives CDR1 SEHNR, CDR2 FQNEAQ (reference sequence). This CDR3 region has 16 residues. CDR3 bases: TGTGCCAGCAGCTTAGGATCGGGTTTCTATAATTCACCCCTCCACTTT. It specifies CASSLGSGFYNSPLHF.

This clone was observed once. The chain employs TRBV7-3 and TRBJ2-7, with a tentative D call TRBD2 (5 bases). CDR3 size: 13 residues. The germline V gene has CDR1 SGHTA and CDR2 FQGTGA. The V gene lost 4 bases and the J gene lost 6 bases, with 13 bases spanning the gap. CDR3 region: CASSSSRAGEQYF. CDR3 coding DNA: TGTGCCAGCAGCTCCTCACGGGCGGGCGAGCAGTACTTC.

This clone was detected only once. The chain employs TRBV11-3 and TRBJ2-6, with D unresolved. The germline gives CDR1 SGHNT, CDR2 YENEEA. The CDR3 contains 16 residues. V was trimmed by 5 bases and J by 2 bases, leaving 13 bases between them. CDR3 region: CASSPSRNPGANVLTF. The CDR3 DNA sequence: TGTGCCAGCAGCCCCTCGCGTAACCCTGGGGCCAACGTCCTGACTTTC. Together with reference TRBV11-3 and TRBJ2-6, the CDR3 gives the full variable domain: EAGVVQSPRYKIIEKKQPVAFWCNPISGHNTLYWYLQNLGQGPELLIRYENEEAVDDSQLPKDRFSAERLKGVDSTLKIQPAELGDSAVYLCASSPSRNPGANVLTFGAGSRLTVL.

The rearrangement uses TRBV27 and TRBJ1-4; possible D gene TRBD1, 6 bases. In germline, CDR1 is MNHEY, CDR2 SMNVEV (reference sequence). V lost 10 bases, J lost 3 bases, and 12 bases lay in between. This CDR3 has 13 residues. The CDR3 spells CATARGPNEKLFF. The DNA for the CDR3 is TGTGCCACTGCGCGGGGGCCTAATGAAAAACTGTTTTTT.

This clone was picked up a small number of times. The rearrangement joins TRBV13 to TRBJ1-4; 7 bases fit TRBD1. This CDR3 has 14 residues. CDR1 is PRHDT, CDR2 FYEKMQ, per germline (reference sequence). J lost 11 bases, V lost 4 bases, and 10 bases had no gene match. The CDR3 DNA follows: TGTGCCAGCAGCTGGACAGGACGGGTGCGGAAACTGTTTTTT. This translates into CASSWTGRVRKLFF. Supplemented by reference TRBV13 and TRBJ1-4, the full variable domain reads AAGVIQSPRHLIKEKRETATLKCYPIPRHDTVYWYQQGPGQDPQFLISFYEKMQSDKGSIPDRFSAQQFSDYHSELNMSSLELGDSALYFCASSWTGRVRKLFFGSGTQLSVL.

The rearrangement links TRBV5-4 to TRBJ1-2; D possibly corresponds to TRBD1 (5 bases). The CDR3 spans 14 residues. The V gene's germline CDR1 is SGHNT and CDR2 YYREEE (reference sequence). Trimming took off 6 bases at V and 4 bases at J, with 16 bases between the two ends. The CDR3 nucleotides read TGTGCCAGCACCCTTCGGGGGTATAGCTATGGCTACACCTTC. Encoded protein: CASTLRGYSYGYTF.

The V and J genes are TRBV5-1 and TRBJ2-5; 15 positions agree with TRBD2. CDR1 is SGHRS and CDR2 is YFSETQ in the germline V gene. J was trimmed by 7 bases and V by 3 bases; bases with no gene match: 7. The CDR3 covers 16 residues. CDR3 DNA sequence: TGCGCCAGCAGCTCCGGGACTAGCGGGGGGCTAGGGACCCAGTACTTC. Translated: CASSSGTSGGLGTQYF.

This chain uses TRBV19 with TRBJ2-5; D might be TRBD1 (5 bases). There are 16 residues in the CDR3. Trimming shortened V by 7 bases and J by 5 bases, and 23 bases separated the two germline ends. Per germline, CDR1 LNHDA and CDR2 SQIVND (reference sequence). The CDR3, as DNA: TGTGCCAGTACCGATGCACCCTTTGGTGGGGCCGAGACCCAGTACTTC. It specifies CASTDAPFGGAETQYF.